This is a list of T cell receptor beta chains from one sample in a study of shared clonotypes between healthy human individuals. Clones were sequenced by immunoSEQ multiplex PCR, and TCRdb holds only the in-frame ones, with some missing. The sample includes around 2,100,000 clones, approximately 94% of them seen just once. Sequences were obtained from naive CD8+ T cells sorted from blood. All receptors come from a man between 18 and 29 years old in good health. CDR3s include the opening cysteine and the closing phenylalanine or tryptophan. Each record gives: CDR3 protein, CDR3 DNA, J gene, clone size, V gene, D gene. D genes are given only for firm matches. Rows may omit the clone size; those that give it use once, few, many or a size class.

CDR3 protein: CASSLYDWGAEAFF
CDR3 DNA: TGTGCCAGCAGCCTCTACGACTGGGGTGCTGAAGCTTTCTTT
J gene: TRBJ1-1
clone size: .
V gene: TRBV11-2
D gene: .

CDR3 protein: CASSLELSDTQYF
CDR3 DNA: TGTGCCAGCAGCTTAGAACTATCAGATACGCAGTATTTT
J gene: TRBJ2-3
clone size: .
V gene: TRBV7-3
D gene: .

CDR3 protein: CAISVEGQSTDTQYF
CDR3 DNA: TGTGCCATCAGTGTGGAAGGTCAAAGCACAGATACGCAGTATTTT
J gene: TRBJ2-3
clone size: .
V gene: TRBV10-3
D gene: .

CDR3 protein: CSVRGSTGELFF
CDR3 DNA: TGCAGCGTGAGGGGGAGCACCGGGGAGCTGTTTTTT
J gene: TRBJ2-2
clone size: .
V gene: TRBV29-1
D gene: .

CDR3 protein: CASSPWGANTGELFF
CDR3 DNA: TGTGCCAGCTCACCATGGGGCGCGAACACCGGGGAGCTGTTTTTT
J gene: TRBJ2-2
clone size: .
V gene: TRBV18
D gene: .

CDR3 protein: CASSLTPGTVIGETQYF
CDR3 DNA: TGTGCCAGCAGCTTAACACCCGGGACAGTTATAGGAGAGACCCAGTACTTC
J gene: TRBJ2-5
clone size: .
V gene: TRBV7-8
D gene: TRBD1

CDR3 protein: CASSLEEAVTGELFF
CDR3 DNA: TGTGCCAGCAGCTTGGAAGAGGCCGTCACCGGGGAGCTGTTTTTT
J gene: TRBJ2-2
clone size: once
V gene: TRBV5-4
D gene: .

CDR3 protein: CASSPDRASYEQYF
CDR3 DNA: TGCGCCAGCAGCCCGGACAGGGCGTCCTACGAGCAGTACTTC
J gene: TRBJ2-7
clone size: .
V gene: TRBV4-3
D gene: TRBD1

CDR3 protein: CASSLEERETQYF
CDR3 DNA: TGTGCCAGCAGCTTAGAGGAGAGGGAGACCCAGTACTTC
J gene: TRBJ2-5
clone size: .
V gene: TRBV11-2
D gene: .

CDR3 protein: CASSPTRLAGGGTGELFF
CDR3 DNA: TGTGCCAGCAGCCCCACCAGACTAGCGGGAGGGGGGACCGGGGAGCTGTTTTTT
J gene: TRBJ2-2
clone size: .
V gene: TRBV25-1
D gene: TRBD2

CDR3 protein: CASSLAKSGYNEQFF
CDR3 DNA: TGTGCCAGCAGCTTAGCCAAATCGGGTTACAATGAGCAGTTCTTC
J gene: TRBJ2-1
clone size: .
V gene: TRBV7-3
D gene: .

CDR3 protein: CASSPLGEGTDTQYF
CDR3 DNA: TGTGCCAGTAGTCCTCTCGGGGAAGGGACAGATACGCAGTATTTT
J gene: TRBJ2-3
clone size: .
V gene: TRBV19
D gene: .

CDR3 protein: CASSPPSGANVLTF
CDR3 DNA: TGTGCCAGCAGTCCCCCCTCTGGGGCCAACGTCCTGACTTTC
J gene: TRBJ2-6
clone size: .
V gene: TRBV27
D gene: .

CDR3 protein: CASSLRTGGYTF
CDR3 DNA: TGTGCCAGCAGTCTCCGAACGGGGGGCTACACCTTC
J gene: TRBJ1-2
clone size: once
V gene: TRBV11-2
D gene: .

CDR3 protein: CATSRGVGSRVSGYEQYF
CDR3 DNA: TGTGCCACCAGCAGAGGCGTGGGGTCCAGAGTAAGTGGGTACGAGCAGTACTTC
J gene: TRBJ2-7
clone size: .
V gene: TRBV15
D gene: .

CDR3 protein: CAISAGQVTDTQYF
CDR3 DNA: TGTGCCATCAGTGCAGGACAGGTCACAGATACGCAGTATTTT
J gene: TRBJ2-3
clone size: .
V gene: TRBV10-3
D gene: TRBD1

CDR3 protein: CSVEILATDTQYF
CDR3 DNA: TGCAGCGTTGAAATACTAGCAACAGATACGCAGTATTTT
J gene: TRBJ2-3
clone size: .
V gene: TRBV29-1
D gene: .

CDR3 protein: CASSIDLRGTYEQYF
CDR3 DNA: TGTGCCAGTAGTATCGATCTCAGGGGGACCTACGAGCAGTACTTC
J gene: TRBJ2-7
clone size: .
V gene: TRBV19
D gene: TRBD1

CDR3 protein: CASSVGQGAAEAFF
CDR3 DNA: TGTGCCAGCAGCGTAGGTCAGGGGGCGGCTGAAGCTTTCTTT
J gene: TRBJ1-1
clone size: .
V gene: TRBV9
D gene: TRBD1

CDR3 protein: CASSHRTGPGELFF
CDR3 DNA: TGCGCCAGCAGCCATCGAACCGGTCCCGGGGAGCTGTTTTTT
J gene: TRBJ2-2
clone size: .
V gene: TRBV4-1
D gene: .

CDR3 protein: CASRRESANYGYTF
CDR3 DNA: TGTGCCAGCAGGCGCGAGTCGGCTAACTATGGCTACACCTTC
J gene: TRBJ1-2
clone size: .
V gene: TRBV6-5
D gene: .

CDR3 protein: CASSFDRFNYGYTF
CDR3 DNA: TGTGCCAGCAGTTTTGACAGGTTTAACTATGGCTACACCTTC
J gene: TRBJ1-2
clone size: .
V gene: TRBV6-5
D gene: .

CDR3 protein: CASREKTTSETQYF
CDR3 DNA: TGTGCCAGCAGAGAAAAGACCACCAGTGAGACCCAGTACTTC
J gene: TRBJ2-5
clone size: .
V gene: TRBV21-1
D gene: .

CDR3 protein: CASSIGAAHDGETQYF
CDR3 DNA: TGTGCCAGTAGTATCGGAGCAGCCCATGACGGAGAGACCCAGTACTTC
J gene: TRBJ2-5
clone size: .
V gene: TRBV19
D gene: .

CDR3 protein: CASSEEGLAGVVGGELFF
CDR3 DNA: TGTGCCAGCAGTGAAGAGGGACTAGCGGGAGTTGTGGGCGGGGAGCTGTTTTTT
J gene: TRBJ2-2
clone size: .
V gene: TRBV6-1
D gene: TRBD2

CDR3 protein: CASSSTPAGSGEQYF
CDR3 DNA: TGTGCCAGCAGTTCTACCCCAGCCGGAAGTGGGGAGCAGTACTTC
J gene: TRBJ2-7
clone size: once
V gene: TRBV27
D gene: .

CDR3 protein: CASSTQIQETQYF
CDR3 DNA: TGTGCCAGCAGCACACAGATACAAGAGACCCAGTACTTC
J gene: TRBJ2-5
clone size: .
V gene: TRBV7-9
D gene: .

CDR3 protein: CASSYQQGPEETQYF
CDR3 DNA: TGTGCCAGCAGTTATCAGCAGGGACCCGAAGAGACCCAGTACTTC
J gene: TRBJ2-5
clone size: .
V gene: TRBV27
D gene: .

CDR3 protein: CASSARDRPVYEQYF
CDR3 DNA: TGTGCCAGCAGCGCCCGGGACAGGCCAGTCTACGAGCAGTACTTC
J gene: TRBJ2-7
clone size: .
V gene: TRBV7-4
D gene: TRBD1

CDR3 protein: CASSEGTGSNYGYTF
CDR3 DNA: TGTGCCAGCAGTGAAGGGACAGGTTCGAACTATGGCTACACCTTC
J gene: TRBJ1-2
clone size: .
V gene: TRBV2
D gene: TRBD1

CDR3 protein: CASSWGASYEQYF
CDR3 DNA: TGTGCCAGCAGTTGGGGGGCAAGCTACGAGCAGTACTTC
J gene: TRBJ2-7
clone size: .
V gene: TRBV27
D gene: .

CDR3 protein: CASRSGASSYNEQFF
CDR3 DNA: TGTGCCAGCAGATCCGGGGCCAGCTCCTACAATGAGCAGTTCTTC
J gene: TRBJ2-1
clone size: .
V gene: TRBV7-9
D gene: .

CDR3 protein: CASSSGGGYEQYF
CDR3 DNA: TGTGCCAGCAGCTCCGGGGGGGGTTACGAGCAGTACTTC
J gene: TRBJ2-7
clone size: .
V gene: TRBV7-9
D gene: TRBD2

CDR3 protein: CASSYAGASYEQYF
CDR3 DNA: TGTGCCAGCAGCTACGCAGGAGCCTCCTACGAGCAGTACTTC
J gene: TRBJ2-7
clone size: once
V gene: TRBV5-6
D gene: .

CDR3 protein: CASSLRLVTNNEQFF
CDR3 DNA: TGTGCCAGCAGCCTCCGACTAGTTACTAACAATGAGCAGTTCTTC
J gene: TRBJ2-1
clone size: .
V gene: TRBV9
D gene: .

CDR3 protein: CASRGTGVIPQQETQYF
CDR3 DNA: TGTGCCAGCAGGGGGACAGGGGTTATTCCTCAACAAGAGACCCAGTACTTC
J gene: TRBJ2-5
clone size: .
V gene: TRBV27
D gene: TRBD1

CDR3 protein: CASSLLGGAAGDEQFF
CDR3 DNA: TGTGCCAGCAGTTTACTCGGTGGGGCAGCGGGAGATGAGCAGTTCTTC
J gene: TRBJ2-1
clone size: .
V gene: TRBV28
D gene: TRBD2

CDR3 protein: CATSIGEINEKLFF
CDR3 DNA: TGTGCCACCAGCATAGGGGAGATTAATGAAAAACTGTTTTTT
J gene: TRBJ1-4
clone size: .
V gene: TRBV15
D gene: .

CDR3 protein: CASSFDNSYEQYF
CDR3 DNA: TGTGCCAGCAGCTTCGACAACTCCTACGAGCAGTACTTC
J gene: TRBJ2-7
clone size: .
V gene: TRBV7-8
D gene: .

CDR3 protein: CASSQVMNPTGPSSYEQYF
CDR3 DNA: TGTGCCAGCAGCCAAGTAATGAATCCGACAGGACCTTCCTCCTACGAGCAGTACTTC
J gene: TRBJ2-7
clone size: .
V gene: TRBV4-2
D gene: .

CDR3 protein: CASSRERSCDRRETQYF
CDR3 DNA: TGTGCCAGCAGCAGGGAGAGGTCTTGTGATCGTCGGGAGACCCAGTACTTC
J gene: TRBJ2-5
clone size: .
V gene: TRBV21-1
D gene: .

CDR3 protein: CSVEDGQIGGTGNTIYF
CDR3 DNA: TGCAGCGTTGAAGATGGGCAGATAGGGGGTACTGGAAACACCATATATTTT
J gene: TRBJ1-3
clone size: .
V gene: TRBV29-1
D gene: .

CDR3 protein: CASSLTGGGTEAFF
CDR3 DNA: TGTGCCAGCAGCCTAACAGGGGGCGGGACTGAAGCTTTCTTT
J gene: TRBJ1-1
clone size: .
V gene: TRBV5-8
D gene: TRBD1

CDR3 protein: CSVPSAGELFF
CDR3 DNA: TGCAGCGTTCCGTCCGCCGGGGAGCTGTTTTTT
J gene: TRBJ2-2
clone size: .
V gene: TRBV29-1
D gene: .

CDR3 protein: CASSISVMSQETQYF
CDR3 DNA: TGTGCCAGCAGCATTTCGGTGATGTCCCAAGAGACCCAGTACTTC
J gene: TRBJ2-5
clone size: .
V gene: TRBV6-5
D gene: .

CDR3 protein: CASSHTLTGAHEQYF
CDR3 DNA: TGTGCCAGCAGCCACACTCTGACAGGGGCCCACGAGCAGTACTTC
J gene: TRBJ2-7
clone size: .
V gene: TRBV7-9
D gene: TRBD1